This T cell receptor beta chain was documented in a study of blood T cell repertoires in COVID-19. In the study overall: From T cells, B-cell-depleted T cells, or PBMCs came the material, which was cDNA or gDNA.

The V end was cut by 4 bases, the J end by 15 bases, with 16 bases between. This CDR3 is built from 12 residues. The germline V gene encodes CDR1 SGHTS and CDR2 YDEGEE. This clone was picked up one time. The data were produced by immunoSEQ multiplex PCR, yet TCRdb's version contains in-frame clones alone and is incomplete. The sample records about 270,000 clones, approximately 86% being singletons. The chain joins TRBV5-8 to TRBJ1-4; no definite D call. Specimen: peripheral blood. The source is a man aged 35 to 55 with active or convalescent COVID-19. The CDR3 is CASSPGSQKMFF. In DNA form, the CDR3 reads TGTGCCAGCAGCCCCGGGAGTCAAAAGATGTTTTTT.